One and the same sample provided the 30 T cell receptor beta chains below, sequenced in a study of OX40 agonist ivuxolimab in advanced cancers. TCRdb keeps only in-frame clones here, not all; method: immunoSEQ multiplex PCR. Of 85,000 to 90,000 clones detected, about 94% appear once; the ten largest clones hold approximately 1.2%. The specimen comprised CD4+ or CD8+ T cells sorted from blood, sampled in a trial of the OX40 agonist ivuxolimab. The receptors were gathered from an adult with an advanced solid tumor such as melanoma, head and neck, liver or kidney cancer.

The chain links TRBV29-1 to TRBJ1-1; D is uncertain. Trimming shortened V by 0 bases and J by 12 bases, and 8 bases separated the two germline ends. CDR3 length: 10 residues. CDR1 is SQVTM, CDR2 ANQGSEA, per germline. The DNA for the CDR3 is TGCAGCGTTGAAGAGTCTGGTACTTTCTTT. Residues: CSVEESGTFF.

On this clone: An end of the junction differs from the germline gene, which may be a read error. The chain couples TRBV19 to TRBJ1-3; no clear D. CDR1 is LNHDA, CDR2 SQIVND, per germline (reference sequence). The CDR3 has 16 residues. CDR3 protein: CASSIGRLRSGNTIYF. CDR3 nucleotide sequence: TGTGCCAGTAGCATAGGACGACTCCGCTCTGGAAACACCATATATTTT. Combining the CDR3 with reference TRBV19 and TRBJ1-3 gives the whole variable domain DGGITQSPKYLFRKEGQNVTLSCEQNLNHDAMYWYRQDPGQGLRLIYYSQIVNDFQKGDIAEGYSVSREKKESFPLTVTSAQKNPTAFYLCASSIGRLRSGNTIYFGEGSWLTVV.

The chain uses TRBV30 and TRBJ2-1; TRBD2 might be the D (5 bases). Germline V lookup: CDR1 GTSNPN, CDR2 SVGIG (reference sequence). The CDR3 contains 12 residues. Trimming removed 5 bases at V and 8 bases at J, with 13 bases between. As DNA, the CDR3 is TGTGCCTGGGGTTTACTCGGGGATGAGCAGTTCTTC. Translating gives CAWGLLGDEQFF.

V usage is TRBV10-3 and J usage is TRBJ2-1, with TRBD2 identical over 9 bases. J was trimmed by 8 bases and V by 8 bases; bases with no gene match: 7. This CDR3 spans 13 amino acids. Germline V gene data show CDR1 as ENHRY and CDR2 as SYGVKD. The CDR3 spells CAIGQREADEQFF. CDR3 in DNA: TGTGCCATCGGACAGCGGGAGGCGGATGAGCAGTTCTTC.

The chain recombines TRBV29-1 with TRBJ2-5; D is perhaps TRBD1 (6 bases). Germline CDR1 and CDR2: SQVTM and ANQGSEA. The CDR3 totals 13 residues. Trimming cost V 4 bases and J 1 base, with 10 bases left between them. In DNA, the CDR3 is TGCAGCGTTGCACAGGGTTCCCAAGAGACCCAGTACTTC. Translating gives CSVAQGSQETQYF.

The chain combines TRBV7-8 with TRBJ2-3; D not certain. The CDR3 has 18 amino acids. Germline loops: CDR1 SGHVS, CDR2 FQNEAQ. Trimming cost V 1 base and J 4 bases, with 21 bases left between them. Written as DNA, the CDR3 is TGTGCCAGCAGCTTAGGGTGGGCTTCACCCGGAATGTCAGATACGCAGTATTTT. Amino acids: CASSLGWASPGMSDTQYF.

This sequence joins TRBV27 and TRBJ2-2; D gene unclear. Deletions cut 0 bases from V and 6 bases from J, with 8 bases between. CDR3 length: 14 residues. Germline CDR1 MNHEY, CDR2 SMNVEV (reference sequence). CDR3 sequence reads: CASSLSPIAGELFF. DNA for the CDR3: TGTGCCAGCAGTTTATCCCCCATAGCCGGGGAGCTGTTTTTT.

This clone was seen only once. This chain's CDR3 is CASSQGRLEKLNTIYF. The CDR3 nucleotides read TGCGCCAGCAGCCAGGGACGTCTGGAGAAGCTGAACACCATATATTTT. The genes are TRBV4-1 and TRBJ1-3, with D perhaps TRBD1 (5 bases). The CDR3 is 16 amino acids. Per the germline V gene, CDR1 is MGHRA and CDR2 is YSYEKL. V was shortened by 3 bases and J by 7 bases, with 19 bases between the two germline ends.

The CDR3: CASSPPGHSSGNTIYF. Here the CDR3 DNA reads TGTGCCAGCTCACCGCCGGGACATAGCTCTGGAAACACCATATATTTT. The chain combines TRBV18 with TRBJ1-3, with D maybe TRBD1 (6 bases). V dropped 3 bases and J dropped 0 bases, with 12 bases sitting between them. CDR1 KGHSH and CDR2 LQKENI come from the germline V gene. The CDR3 covers 16 residues.

The CDR3 reads CASSRDGRRYEQYF. CDR3 bases: TGTGCCAGTAGTCGGGACGGCAGGCGCTACGAGCAGTACTTC. J is TRBJ2-5 and V is TRBV19; D possibly matches TRBD1 or TRBD2 (5 bases each). TRBJ2-7 matches the DNA end more closely, so the J call is doubtful. Germline lookup yields CDR1 LNHDA and CDR2 SQIVND (reference sequence). The CDR3 contains 14 residues.

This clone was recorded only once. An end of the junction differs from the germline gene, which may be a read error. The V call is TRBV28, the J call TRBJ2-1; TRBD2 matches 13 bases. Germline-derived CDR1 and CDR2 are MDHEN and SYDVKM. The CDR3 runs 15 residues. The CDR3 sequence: CASTLGLAGVNEQFF. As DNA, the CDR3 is TGTGCCAGCACTTTAGGACTAGCGGGAGTTAATGAGCAGTTCTTC.

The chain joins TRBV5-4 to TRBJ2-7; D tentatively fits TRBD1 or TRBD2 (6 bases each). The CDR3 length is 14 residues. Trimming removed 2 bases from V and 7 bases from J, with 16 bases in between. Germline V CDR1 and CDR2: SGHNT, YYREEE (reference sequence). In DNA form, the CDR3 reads TGTGCCAGCAGCTTTTCCGTCGGAGGGGGGGAGCAGTACTTC. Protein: CASSFSVGGGEQYF.

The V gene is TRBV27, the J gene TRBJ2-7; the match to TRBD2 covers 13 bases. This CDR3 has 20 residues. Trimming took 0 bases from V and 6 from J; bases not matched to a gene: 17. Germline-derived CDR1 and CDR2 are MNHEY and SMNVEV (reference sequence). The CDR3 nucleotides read TGTGCCAGCAGTTTATCTTGGACCCGTGGGGGGACTAGCGGGATGGGCGAGCAGTACTTC. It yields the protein CASSLSWTRGGTSGMGEQYF.

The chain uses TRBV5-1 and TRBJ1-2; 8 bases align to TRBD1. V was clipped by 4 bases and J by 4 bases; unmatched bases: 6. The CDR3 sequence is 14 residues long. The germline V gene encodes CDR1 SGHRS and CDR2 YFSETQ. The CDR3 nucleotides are TGCGCCAGCAGCCCACCGGGACAGGCCTATGGCTACACCTTC. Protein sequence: CASSPPGQAYGYTF.

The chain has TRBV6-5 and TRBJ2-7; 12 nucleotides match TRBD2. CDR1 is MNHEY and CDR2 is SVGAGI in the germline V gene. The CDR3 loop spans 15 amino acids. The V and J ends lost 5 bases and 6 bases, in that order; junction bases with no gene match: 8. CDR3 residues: CASSQGLAGFGEQYF. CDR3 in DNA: TGTGCCAGCAGTCAAGGACTAGCGGGATTCGGCGAGCAGTACTTC.

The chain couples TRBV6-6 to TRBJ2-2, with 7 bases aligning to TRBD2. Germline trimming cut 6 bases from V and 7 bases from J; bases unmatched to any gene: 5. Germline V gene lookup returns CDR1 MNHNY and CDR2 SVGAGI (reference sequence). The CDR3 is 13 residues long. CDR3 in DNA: TGTGCCAGCAGCCCTAGCGGAGGCGGGGAGCTGTTTTTT. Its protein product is CASSPSGGGELFF.

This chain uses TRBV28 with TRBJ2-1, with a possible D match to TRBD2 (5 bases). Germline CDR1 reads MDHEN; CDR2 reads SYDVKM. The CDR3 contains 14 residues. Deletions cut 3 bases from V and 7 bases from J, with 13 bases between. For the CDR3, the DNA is TGTGCCAGCAGTTTCGGTGGACTGTCTAATGAGCAGTTCTTC. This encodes CASSFGGLSNEQFF.

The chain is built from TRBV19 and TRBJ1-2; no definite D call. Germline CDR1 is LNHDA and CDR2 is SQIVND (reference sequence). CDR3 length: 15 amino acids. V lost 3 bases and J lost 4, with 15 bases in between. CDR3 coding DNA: TGTGCCAGTAGTATTTCGTCGTCAGTTACCTATGGCTACACCTTC. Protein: CASSISSSVTYGYTF.

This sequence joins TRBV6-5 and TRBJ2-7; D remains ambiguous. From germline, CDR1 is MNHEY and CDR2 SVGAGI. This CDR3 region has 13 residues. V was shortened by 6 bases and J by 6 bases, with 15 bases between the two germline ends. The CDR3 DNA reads TGTGCCAGCAGCACCGGGCCTCGGAGCGAGCAGTACTTC. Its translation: CASSTGPRSEQYF.

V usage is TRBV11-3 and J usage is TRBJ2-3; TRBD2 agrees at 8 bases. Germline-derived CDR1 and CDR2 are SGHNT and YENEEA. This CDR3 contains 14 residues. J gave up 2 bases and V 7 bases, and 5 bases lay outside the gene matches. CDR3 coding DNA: TGTGCCAGCACCCCCGGGGGGGTCACAGATACGCAGTATTTT. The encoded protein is CASTPGGVTDTQYF.

Here the CDR3 DNA reads TGTGCCAGCAGCCGGTTTTTTGAGGGGGCCCGGGGCACTGAAGCTTTCTTT. Encoded protein: CASSRFFEGARGTEAFF. This chain connects TRBV5-6 to TRBJ1-1; 7 positions match TRBD1. V lost 4 bases to trimming and J lost 4 bases; unmatched junction nucleotides: 16. This CDR3 contains 17 residues. The germline V gene has CDR1 SGHDT and CDR2 YYEEEE.

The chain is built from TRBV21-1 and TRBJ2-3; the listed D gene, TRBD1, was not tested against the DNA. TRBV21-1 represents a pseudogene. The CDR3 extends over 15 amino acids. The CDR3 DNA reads TGTGCCAGCACCCTGGGGGACAGAGTCACAGATACGCAGTATTTT. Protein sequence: CASTLGDRVTDTQYF.

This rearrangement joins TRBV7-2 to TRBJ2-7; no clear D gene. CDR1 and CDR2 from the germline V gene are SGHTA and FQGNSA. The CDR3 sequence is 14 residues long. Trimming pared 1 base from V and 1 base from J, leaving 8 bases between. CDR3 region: CASSLGEGSYEQYF. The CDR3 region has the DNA TGTGCCAGCAGCTTAGGAGAAGGATCCTACGAGCAGTACTTC.

The CDR3 DNA reads as TGTGCCAGCAGCCCTTCCCCGGGGAGAGAAATGAACACTGAAGCTTTCTTT. It codes for CASSPSPGREMNTEAFF. The chain combines TRBV5-6 with TRBJ1-1; D gene uncertain. Between the trimmed V and J ends, which lost 4 bases and 0 bases, there was a span of 19 bases. CDR3 length equals 17 residues. The germline CDR1 and CDR2 sequences are SGHDT and YYEEEE.

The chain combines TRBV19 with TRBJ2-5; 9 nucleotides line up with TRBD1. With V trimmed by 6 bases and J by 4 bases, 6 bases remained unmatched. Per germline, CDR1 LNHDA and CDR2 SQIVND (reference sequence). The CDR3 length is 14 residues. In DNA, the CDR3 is TGTGCCAGTAGCCGGGGACAGGGCTTAGAGACCCAGTACTTC. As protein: CASSRGQGLETQYF.

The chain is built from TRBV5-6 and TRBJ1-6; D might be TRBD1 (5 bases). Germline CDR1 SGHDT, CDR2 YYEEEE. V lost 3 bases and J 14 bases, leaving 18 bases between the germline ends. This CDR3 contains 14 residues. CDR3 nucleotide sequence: TGTGCCAGCAGCTCAAATGAACAGGTTGCCACCCTCCACTTT. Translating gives CASSSNEQVATLHF.

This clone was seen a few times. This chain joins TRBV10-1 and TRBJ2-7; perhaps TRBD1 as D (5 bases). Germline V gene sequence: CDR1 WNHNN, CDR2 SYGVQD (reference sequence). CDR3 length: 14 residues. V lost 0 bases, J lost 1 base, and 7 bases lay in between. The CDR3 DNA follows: TGCGCCAGCAGTGAGTCGACAGCATCCTACGAGCAGTACTTC. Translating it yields CASSESTASYEQYF.

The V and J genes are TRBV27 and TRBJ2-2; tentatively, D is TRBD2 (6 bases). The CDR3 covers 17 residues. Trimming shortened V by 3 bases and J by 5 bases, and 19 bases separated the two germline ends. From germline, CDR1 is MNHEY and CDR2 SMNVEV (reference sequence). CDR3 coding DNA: TGTGCCAGCAGTTTTGAGGGAGGCGGACCTCCAACCGGGGAGCTGTTTTTT. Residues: CASSFEGGGPPTGELFF.

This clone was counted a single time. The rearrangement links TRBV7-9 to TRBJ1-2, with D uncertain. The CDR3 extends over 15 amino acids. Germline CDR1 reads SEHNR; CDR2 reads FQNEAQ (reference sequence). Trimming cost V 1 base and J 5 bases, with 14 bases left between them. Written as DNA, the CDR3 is TGTGCCAGCAGCTTAGAGATGGGGATAGGATATGGCTACACCTTC. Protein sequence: CASSLEMGIGYGYTF. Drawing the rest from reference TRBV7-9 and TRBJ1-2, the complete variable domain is DTGVSQNPRHKITKRGQNVTFRCDPISEHNRLYWYRQTLGQGPEFLTYFQNEAQLEKSRLLSDRFSAERPKGSFSTLEIQRTEQGDSAMYLCASSLEMGIGYGYTFGSGTRLTVV.

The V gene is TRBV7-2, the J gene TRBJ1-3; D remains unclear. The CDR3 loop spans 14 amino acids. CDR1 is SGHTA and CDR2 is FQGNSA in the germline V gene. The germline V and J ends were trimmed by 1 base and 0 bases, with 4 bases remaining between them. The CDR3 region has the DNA TGTGCCAGCAGCTTAGTGGCCTCTGGAAACACCATATATTTT. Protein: CASSLVASGNTIYF.